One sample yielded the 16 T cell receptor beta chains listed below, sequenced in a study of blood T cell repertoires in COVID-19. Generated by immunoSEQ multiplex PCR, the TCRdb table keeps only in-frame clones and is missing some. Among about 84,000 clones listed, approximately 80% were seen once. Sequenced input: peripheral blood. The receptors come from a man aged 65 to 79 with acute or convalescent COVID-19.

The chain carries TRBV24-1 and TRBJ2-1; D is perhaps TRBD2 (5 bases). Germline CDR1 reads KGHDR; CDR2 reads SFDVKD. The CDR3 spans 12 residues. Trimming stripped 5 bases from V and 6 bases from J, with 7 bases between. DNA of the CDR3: TGTGCCACCAGTGGTCTAGCCAATGAGCAGTTCTTC. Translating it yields CATSGLANEQFF.

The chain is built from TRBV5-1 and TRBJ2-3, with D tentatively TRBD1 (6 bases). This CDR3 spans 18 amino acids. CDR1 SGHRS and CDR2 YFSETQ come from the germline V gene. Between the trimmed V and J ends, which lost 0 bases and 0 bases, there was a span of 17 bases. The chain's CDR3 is CASSLGDRYPSSTDTQYF. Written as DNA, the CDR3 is TGCGCCAGCAGCTTGGGTGACAGGTATCCTTCTAGCACAGATACGCAGTATTTT.

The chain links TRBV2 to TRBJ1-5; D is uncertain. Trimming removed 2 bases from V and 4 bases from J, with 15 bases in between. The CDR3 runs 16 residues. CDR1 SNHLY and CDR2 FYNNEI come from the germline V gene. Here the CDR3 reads CASSELMAGNNQPQHF. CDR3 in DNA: TGTGCCAGCAGTGAACTTATGGCGGGGAATAATCAGCCCCAGCATTTT.

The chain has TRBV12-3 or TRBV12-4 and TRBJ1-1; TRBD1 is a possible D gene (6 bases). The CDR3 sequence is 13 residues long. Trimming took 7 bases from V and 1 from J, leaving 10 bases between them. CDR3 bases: TGTGCCAGCAAACTGACAGGGAACACTGAAGCTTTCTTT. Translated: CASKLTGNTEAFF.

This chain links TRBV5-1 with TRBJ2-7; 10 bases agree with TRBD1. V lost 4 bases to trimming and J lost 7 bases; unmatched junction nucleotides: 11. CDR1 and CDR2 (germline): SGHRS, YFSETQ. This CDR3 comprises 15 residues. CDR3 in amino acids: CASSRQGTGDEEQYF. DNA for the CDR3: TGCGCCAGCAGCCGACAAGGGACAGGGGATGAGGAGCAGTACTTC.

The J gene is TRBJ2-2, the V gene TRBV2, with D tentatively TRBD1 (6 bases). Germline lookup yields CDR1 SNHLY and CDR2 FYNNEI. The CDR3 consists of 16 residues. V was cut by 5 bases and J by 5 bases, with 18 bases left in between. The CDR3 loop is CASSPDTGIRTGELFF. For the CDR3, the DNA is TGTGCCAGCAGTCCCGATACAGGGATACGGACCGGGGAGCTGTTTTTT.

The CDR3 region has the DNA TGCGCCAGCAGCCCCGGGGGGCAGGGGGCTAAGTATGGAAACACCATATATTTT. Amino acids: CASSPGGQGAKYGNTIYF. The gene calls are TRBV5-1 and TRBJ1-3, with TRBD1 matching 8 bases. The J segment lost 3 bases and the V segment lost 4 bases, leaving 15 bases of the junction unmatched. The CDR3 has 18 amino acids. Germline assignment: CDR1 SGHRS and CDR2 YFSETQ.

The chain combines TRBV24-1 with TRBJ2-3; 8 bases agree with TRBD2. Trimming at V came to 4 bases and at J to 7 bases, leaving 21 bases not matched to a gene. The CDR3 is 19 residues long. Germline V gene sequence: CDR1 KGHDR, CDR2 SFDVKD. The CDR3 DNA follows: TGTGCCACCAGTGACTCTGGGGCGCGGGAGGCCCGGTACTCAAATACGCAGTATTTT. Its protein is CATSDSGAREARYSNTQYF.

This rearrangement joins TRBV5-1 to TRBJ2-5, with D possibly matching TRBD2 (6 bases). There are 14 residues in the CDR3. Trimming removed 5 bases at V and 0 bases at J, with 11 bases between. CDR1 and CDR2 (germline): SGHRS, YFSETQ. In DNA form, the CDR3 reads TGCGCCAGCAGGGTCGGGGACTACCAAGAGACCCAGTACTTC. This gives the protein CASRVGDYQETQYF.

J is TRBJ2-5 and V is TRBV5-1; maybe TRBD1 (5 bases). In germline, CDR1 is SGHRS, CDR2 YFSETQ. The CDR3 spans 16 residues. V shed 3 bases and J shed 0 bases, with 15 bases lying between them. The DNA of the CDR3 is TGCGCCAGCAGCTCGCCTGTCCAGGGTAACCAAGAGACCCAGTACTTC. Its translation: CASSSPVQGNQETQYF.

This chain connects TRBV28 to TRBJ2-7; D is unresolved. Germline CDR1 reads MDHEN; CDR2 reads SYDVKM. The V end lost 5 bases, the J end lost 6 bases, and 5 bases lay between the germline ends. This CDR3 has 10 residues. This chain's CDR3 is CASSQIEQYF. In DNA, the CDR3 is TGTGCCAGCAGTCAGATCGAGCAGTACTTC. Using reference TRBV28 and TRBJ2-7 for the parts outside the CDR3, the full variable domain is DVKVTQSSRYLVKRTGEKVFLECVQDMDHENMFWYRQDPGLGLRLIYFSYDVKMKEKGDIPEGYSVSREKKERFSLILESASTNQTSMYLCASSQIEQYFGPGTRLTVT.

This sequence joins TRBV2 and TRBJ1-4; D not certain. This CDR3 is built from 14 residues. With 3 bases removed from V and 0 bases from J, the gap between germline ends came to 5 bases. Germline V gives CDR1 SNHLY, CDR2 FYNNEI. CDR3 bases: TGTGCCAGCAGTGACCTTGCAACTAATGAAAAACTGTTTTTT. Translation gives CASSDLATNEKLFF.

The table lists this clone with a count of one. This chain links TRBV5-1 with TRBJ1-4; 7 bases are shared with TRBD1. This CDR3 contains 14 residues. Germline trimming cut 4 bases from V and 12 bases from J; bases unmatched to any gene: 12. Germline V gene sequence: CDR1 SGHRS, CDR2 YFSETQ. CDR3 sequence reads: CASSPHIDRDELFF. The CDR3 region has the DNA TGCGCCAGCAGCCCCCATATCGACAGGGACGAACTGTTTTTT.

The CDR3 protein is CASSQTGGGLYEQYF. CDR3 sequence (DNA): TGTGCCAGTAGCCAGACAGGGGGGGGACTCTACGAGCAGTACTTC. This chain links TRBV19 with TRBJ2-7; TRBD1 matches 9 bases. The CDR3 runs to 15 residues. Germline V gene lookup returns CDR1 LNHDA and CDR2 SQIVND (reference sequence). V dropped 6 bases and J dropped 3; count of bases not matched to a gene: 9.

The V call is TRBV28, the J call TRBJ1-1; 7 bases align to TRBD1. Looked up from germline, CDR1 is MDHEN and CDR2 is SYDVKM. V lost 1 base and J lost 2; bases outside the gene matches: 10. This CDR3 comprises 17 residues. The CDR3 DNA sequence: TGTGCCAGCAGTTTATATGGCGGGGACAGCACAAACACTGAAGCTTTCTTT. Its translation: CASSLYGGDSTNTEAFF.

CDR3 in DNA: TGCGCCAGCAGCTTGAGACAGGTGGGTTGGACTGAAGCTTTCTTT. Translating it yields CASSLRQVGWTEAFF. The chain links TRBV5-1 to TRBJ1-1; possibly TRBD1 for D (6 bases). The CDR3 consists of 15 residues. V dropped 1 base and J dropped 5 bases, with 15 bases sitting between them. Germline V gene lookup returns CDR1 SGHRS and CDR2 YFSETQ.